The 7 T cell receptor beta chains below come from one sample, sequenced in a study of T-cell memory formation after mild COVID-19. Using its own MiXCR run on the 5' RACE reads, TCRdb lists one record per CDR3 protein. The data show roughly 99,000 distinct CDR3 sequences, 14% seen once. The sample consisted of PBMCs or a T cell subset sorted from them (not recorded which). These receptors were collected from a man between 18 and 35 years old who had mild COVID-19 (a few samples of this study predate the infection). Cell type and time point are not known.

This clonotype was seen a handful of times. The CDR3 reads CASSHLLAGDRQSTDTQYF. The CDR3 nucleotides are TGTGCCAGCAGTCATCTTCTGGCGGGGGATCGCCAAAGCACAGATACGCAGTATTTT. The V gene is TRBV3-1, the J gene TRBJ2-3, with 7 bases fitting TRBD2. The CDR3 runs 19 residues. CDR1 is LGHDT, CDR2 YNNKEL, per germline (reference sequence). V dropped 6 bases and J dropped 0; count of bases not matched to a gene: 18.

The V gene is TRBV6-6, the J gene TRBJ2-1; 11 bases map to TRBD1. The CDR3 runs 14 residues. V lost 5 bases to trimming and J lost 7 bases; unmatched junction nucleotides: 4. The germline CDR1 and CDR2 sequences are MNHNY and SVGAGI (reference sequence). As DNA, the CDR3 is TGTGCCAGCAGTGGGACAGGGGGAATGAATGAGCAGTTCTTC. It encodes CASSGTGGMNEQFF.

The J gene is TRBJ2-3, the V gene TRBV27, with a tentative D call TRBD1 (5 bases). Trimming removed 4 bases from V and 0 bases from J, with 23 bases in between. This CDR3 spans 19 amino acids. Germline loops: CDR1 MNHEY, CDR2 SMNVEV (reference sequence). In DNA form, the CDR3 reads TGTGCCAGCAGTTCTGCGTACGAAGGGGAAAGACATAGCACAGATACGCAGTATTTT. Its translation: CASSSAYEGERHSTDTQYF.

This clonotype came up a few times. The gene calls are TRBV5-1 and TRBJ2-1; TRBD1 agrees at 8 bases. J lost 8 bases, V lost 3 bases, and 4 bases had no gene match. The germline gives CDR1 SGHRS, CDR2 YFSETQ. The length of the CDR3 is 13 residues. The CDR3, as DNA: TGCGCCAGCAGCTGGGACAGGAACGATGAGCAGTTCTTC. As protein: CASSWDRNDEQFF.

DNA for the CDR3: TGCGCCAGCAGCTTGGTCCAGGGGGGGATGAACACTGAAGCTTTCTTT. Amino acid sequence: CASSLVQGGMNTEAFF. This chain links TRBV5-1 with TRBJ1-1, with 7 positions matching TRBD1. The germline V gene has CDR1 SGHRS and CDR2 YFSETQ. The J segment lost 0 bases and the V segment lost 0 bases, leaving 5 bases of the junction unmatched. There are 16 residues in the CDR3.

This clonotype has a handful of counts. The genes are TRBV12-3 or TRBV12-4 and TRBJ2-3; TRBD2 aligns across 7 bases. The CDR3 spans 14 residues. V gave up 6 bases and J gave up 2 bases; unmatched junction bases: 5. CDR3 coding DNA: TGTGCCAGCAGGCTGACTAGCCTCACAGATACGCAGTATTTT. The encoded protein is CASRLTSLTDTQYF.

DNA for the CDR3: TGTGCCAGCAGCGAAGGGACGGAATACCTCCTCTATGGCTACACCTTC. Protein: CASSEGTEYLLYGYTF. The chain is built from TRBV3-1 and TRBJ1-2; tentative D call: TRBD1 (5 bases). The V and J ends lost 5 bases and 4 bases respectively, with 20 bases between them. Germline values: CDR1 LGHDT, CDR2 YNNKEL (reference sequence). CDR3 size: 16 residues.